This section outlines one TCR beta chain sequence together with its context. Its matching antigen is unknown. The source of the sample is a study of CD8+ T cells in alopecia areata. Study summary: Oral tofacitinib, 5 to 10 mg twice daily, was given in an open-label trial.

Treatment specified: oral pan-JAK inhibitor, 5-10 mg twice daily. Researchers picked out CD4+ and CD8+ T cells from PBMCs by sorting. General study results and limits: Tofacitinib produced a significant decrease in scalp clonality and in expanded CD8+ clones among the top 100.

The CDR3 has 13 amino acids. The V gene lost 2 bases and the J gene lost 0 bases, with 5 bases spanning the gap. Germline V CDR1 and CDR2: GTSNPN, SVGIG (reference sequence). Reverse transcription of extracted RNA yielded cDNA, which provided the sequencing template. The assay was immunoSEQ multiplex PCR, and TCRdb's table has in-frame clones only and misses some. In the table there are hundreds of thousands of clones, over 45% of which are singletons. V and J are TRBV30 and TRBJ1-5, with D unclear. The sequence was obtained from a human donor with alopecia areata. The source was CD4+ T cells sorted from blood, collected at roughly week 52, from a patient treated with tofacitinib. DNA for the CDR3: TGTGCCTGGAGTACTGGTAGCAATCAGCCCCAGCATTTT. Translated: CAWSTGSNQPQHF.